This is a list of T cell receptor beta chains from one sample in a study of T cell responses to AZD1222 COVID-19 vaccine. Assay used: immunoSEQ multiplex PCR; TCRdb lists only in-frame clones, some missing. In the table there are 150,000 to 160,000 clones, 90% of which are singletons. This specimen consisted of peripheral blood, obtained 28 days after the second AZD1222 dose. The receptor source for this set is an adult who received the AZD1222 COVID-19 vaccine. Each CDR3 is given with its conserved first and last residue. Each record gives: D gene, clone size, J gene, V gene, CDR3 protein, CDR3 DNA. D genes are given only for firm matches. Clone size, where shown, is once, few, many, or a class for clones that have expanded.

D gene: NA; clone size: NA; J gene: TRBJ1-2; V gene: TRBV2; CDR3 protein: CASESEYYGYTF; CDR3 DNA: TGTGCCAGCGAATCAGAATACTATGGCTACACCTTC
D gene: TRBD1; clone size: NA; J gene: TRBJ2-1; V gene: TRBV2; CDR3 protein: CASSVGTGRDEQFF; CDR3 DNA: TGTGCCAGCAGTGTCGGGACAGGGAGGGATGAGCAGTTCTTC
D gene: TRBD2; clone size: NA; J gene: TRBJ2-3; V gene: TRBV7-3; CDR3 protein: CASSRAGGPADTQYF; CDR3 DNA: TGTGCCAGCAGCCGAGCGGGAGGGCCGGCAGATACGCAGTATTTT
D gene: NA; clone size: NA; J gene: TRBJ2-3; V gene: TRBV19; CDR3 protein: CASSIEVRGDTQYF; CDR3 DNA: TGTGCCAGTAGTATAGAAGTGAGGGGAGATACGCAGTATTTT
D gene: NA; clone size: NA; J gene: TRBJ2-3; V gene: TRBV15; CDR3 protein: CATGPRGDTQYF; CDR3 DNA: TGTGCCACCGGGCCCCGGGGAGATACGCAGTATTTT
D gene: TRBD1; clone size: few; J gene: TRBJ1-3; V gene: TRBV19; CDR3 protein: CASHRGGSGNTIYF; CDR3 DNA: TGTGCCAGCCACAGGGGAGGTTCTGGAAACACCATATATTTT
D gene: TRBD1; clone size: NA; J gene: TRBJ1-1; V gene: TRBV9; CDR3 protein: CASSVQGAGNTEAFF; CDR3 DNA: TGTGCCAGCAGCGTACAGGGGGCTGGAAACACTGAAGCTTTCTTT
D gene: NA; clone size: NA; J gene: TRBJ1-1; V gene: TRBV6-6; CDR3 protein: CASSYFQNTEAFF; CDR3 DNA: TGTGCCAGCAGTTACTTCCAGAACACTGAAGCTTTCTTT
D gene: TRBD1; clone size: NA; J gene: TRBJ2-7; V gene: TRBV3-1/TRBV3-2; CDR3 protein: CASSRDRARPNEQYF; CDR3 DNA: TGTGCCAGCAGCCGAGACAGGGCCCGTCCTAACGAGCAGTACTTC
D gene: NA; clone size: few; J gene: TRBJ1-5; V gene: TRBV7-9; CDR3 protein: CASSRDTDQPQHF; CDR3 DNA: TGTGCCAGCAGCCGGGACACCGATCAGCCCCAGCATTTT
D gene: NA; clone size: NA; J gene: TRBJ2-6; V gene: TRBV27; CDR3 protein: CASSFSASGANVLTF; CDR3 DNA: TGTGCCAGCAGTTTTTCTGCCTCTGGGGCCAACGTCCTGACTTTC
D gene: NA; clone size: NA; J gene: TRBJ1-2; V gene: TRBV5-1; CDR3 protein: CASSREGPTNYGYTF; CDR3 DNA: TGCGCCAGCAGCCGGGAGGGGCCTACTAACTATGGCTACACCTTC
D gene: NA; clone size: NA; J gene: TRBJ1-2; V gene: TRBV2; CDR3 protein: CASSGINYGYTF; CDR3 DNA: TGTGCCAGCAGCGGGATAAACTATGGCTACACCTTC
D gene: NA; clone size: NA; J gene: TRBJ1-1; V gene: TRBV27; CDR3 protein: CASRPQNLNTEAFF; CDR3 DNA: TGTGCCAGCAGACCACAAAACCTGAACACTGAAGCTTTCTTT
D gene: NA; clone size: once; J gene: TRBJ2-6; V gene: TRBV6-5; CDR3 protein: CASYRRGSGANVLTF; CDR3 DNA: TGTGCCAGCTACCGCAGGGGATCTGGGGCCAACGTCCTGACTTTC
D gene: TRBD2; clone size: NA; J gene: TRBJ2-3; V gene: TRBV11-2; CDR3 protein: CASSVRKRGGTDTQYF; CDR3 DNA: TGTGCCAGCAGCGTACGAAAGAGGGGAGGGACAGATACGCAGTATTTT
D gene: TRBD1; clone size: NA; J gene: TRBJ1-3; V gene: TRBV19; CDR3 protein: CASSARQGAVSNTIYF; CDR3 DNA: TGTGCCAGTAGTGCTCGACAGGGGGCGGTTTCGAACACCATATATTTT
D gene: NA; clone size: NA; J gene: TRBJ2-3; V gene: TRBV9; CDR3 protein: CASSVVSTDTQYF; CDR3 DNA: TGTGCCAGCAGCGTAGTCAGCACAGATACGCAGTATTTT
D gene: NA; clone size: NA; J gene: TRBJ1-2; V gene: TRBV29-1; CDR3 protein: CSVEDLAGLANYGYTF; CDR3 DNA: TGCAGCGTTGAAGATCTGGCAGGGCTTGCTAACTATGGCTACACCTTC
D gene: TRBD1; clone size: NA; J gene: TRBJ1-2; V gene: TRBV5-4; CDR3 protein: CASSPPGQGVSYGYTF; CDR3 DNA: TGTGCCAGCAGCCCACCGGGACAGGGGGTGTCGTACGGCTACACCTTC
D gene: NA; clone size: NA; J gene: TRBJ1-6; V gene: TRBV10-3; CDR3 protein: CAITGDENNSPLHF; CDR3 DNA: TGTGCCATCACGGGCGACGAGAATAATTCACCCCTCCACTTT
D gene: NA; clone size: NA; J gene: TRBJ1-1; V gene: TRBV19; CDR3 protein: CASSTTAGSPTEAFF; CDR3 DNA: TGTGCCAGTAGTACAACTGCTGGAAGCCCGACTGAAGCTTTCTTT
D gene: NA; clone size: NA; J gene: TRBJ1-3; V gene: TRBV6-5; CDR3 protein: CASSYSQGTGNTIYF; CDR3 DNA: TGTGCCAGCAGTTACTCGCAGGGTACGGGAAACACCATATATTTT
D gene: NA; clone size: once; J gene: TRBJ2-7; V gene: TRBV5-6; CDR3 protein: CASSSVGPFGEQYF; CDR3 DNA: TGTGCCAGCAGCTCGGTGGGACCGTTCGGCGAGCAGTACTTC
D gene: NA; clone size: NA; J gene: TRBJ2-7; V gene: TRBV24-1; CDR3 protein: CATGRNYEQYF; CDR3 DNA: TGTGCCACCGGACGTAACTACGAGCAGTACTTC
D gene: NA; clone size: once; J gene: TRBJ1-4; V gene: TRBV19; CDR3 protein: CASSIWGKTNEKLFF; CDR3 DNA: TGTGCCAGTAGTATCTGGGGCAAGACTAATGAAAAACTGTTTTTT
D gene: NA; clone size: NA; J gene: TRBJ2-2; V gene: TRBV3-1/TRBV3-2; CDR3 protein: CASSPGRDTGELFF; CDR3 DNA: TGTGCCAGCAGCCCCGGACGGGACACCGGGGAGCTGTTTTTT
D gene: NA; clone size: NA; J gene: TRBJ1-1; V gene: TRBV10-1; CDR3 protein: CASSESKKEGMSTEAFF; CDR3 DNA: TGCGCCAGCAGTGAGTCGAAGAAGGAGGGGATGAGCACTGAAGCTTTCTTT